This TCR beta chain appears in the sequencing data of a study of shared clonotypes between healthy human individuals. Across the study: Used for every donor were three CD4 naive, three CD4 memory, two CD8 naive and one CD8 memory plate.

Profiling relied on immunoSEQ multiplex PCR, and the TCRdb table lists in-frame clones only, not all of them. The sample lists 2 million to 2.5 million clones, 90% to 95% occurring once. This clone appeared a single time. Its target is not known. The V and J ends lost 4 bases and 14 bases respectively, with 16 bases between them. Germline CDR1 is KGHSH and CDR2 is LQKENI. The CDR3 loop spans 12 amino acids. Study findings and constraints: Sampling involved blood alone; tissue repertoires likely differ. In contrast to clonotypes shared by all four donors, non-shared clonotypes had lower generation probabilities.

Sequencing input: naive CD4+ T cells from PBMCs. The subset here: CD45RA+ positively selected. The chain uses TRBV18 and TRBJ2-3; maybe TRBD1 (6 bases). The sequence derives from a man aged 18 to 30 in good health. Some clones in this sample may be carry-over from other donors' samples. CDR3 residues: CASSLRDTPGYF. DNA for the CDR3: TGTGCCAGCTCACTACGGGACACCCCTGGGTATTTT.